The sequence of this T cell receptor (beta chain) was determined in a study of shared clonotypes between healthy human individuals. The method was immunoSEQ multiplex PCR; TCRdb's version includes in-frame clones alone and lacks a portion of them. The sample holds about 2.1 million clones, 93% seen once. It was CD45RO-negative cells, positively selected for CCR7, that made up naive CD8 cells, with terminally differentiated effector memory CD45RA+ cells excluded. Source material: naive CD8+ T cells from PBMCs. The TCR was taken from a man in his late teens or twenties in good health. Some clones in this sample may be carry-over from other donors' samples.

CDR3 region: CASSFPGKGGTDTQYF. DNA for the CDR3: TGTGCCAGCAGTTTCCCGGGCAAAGGGGGCACAGATACGCAGTATTTT. J is TRBJ2-3 and V is TRBV27; tentatively, D is TRBD1 (5 bases). The CDR3 has 16 amino acids. The ends were cut back, 3 bases at V and 1 base at J, with 14 bases in the middle. Per germline, CDR1 MNHEY and CDR2 SMNVEV (reference sequence).